A single sample gave rise to the 19 T cell receptor beta chains below, sequenced in a study of cytomegalovirus exposure and HLA in healthy donors. In the PCR, 60 Vbeta and 13 Jbeta primers were used. Generated by immunoSEQ multiplex PCR, the TCRdb table keeps only in-frame clones and is missing some. The sample contains some 140,000 clones, around 82% of which appear only once. Material for sequencing was PBMCs. The receptors shown here come from a woman aged 40 to 49 in good health and CMV-seropositive.

This clone occurred once. V usage is TRBV11-2 and J usage is TRBJ2-7; 8 bases match TRBD2. CDR3 size: 16 residues. Trimming took 4 bases from V and 2 from J; bases not matched to a gene: 10. Germline V CDR1 and CDR2: SGHAT, FQNNGV. CDR3 sequence reads: CASSWGPSGYAYEQYF. For the CDR3, the DNA is TGTGCCAGCAGCTGGGGACCTAGCGGGTACGCCTACGAGCAGTACTTC.

The genes are TRBV13 and TRBJ2-5; 8 bases are shared with TRBD1. This CDR3 comprises 14 residues. V shed 5 bases and J 2 bases; nucleotides not matched to a gene: 4. CDR1 is PRHDT and CDR2 is FYEKMQ in the germline V gene (reference sequence). The CDR3 bases are TGTGCCAGCAGCCCTTGGACAGGGCAAGAGACCCAGTACTTC. The encoded protein is CASSPWTGQETQYF.

The rearrangement uses TRBV2 and TRBJ2-7, with TRBD2 matching 7 bases. There are 12 residues in the CDR3. Germline values: CDR1 SNHLY, CDR2 FYNNEI. J gave up 4 bases and V 8 bases, and 5 bases lay outside the gene matches. CDR3 amino acids: CASGTNAYEQYF. The CDR3 nucleotides read TGTGCCAGCGGGACTAACGCGTACGAGCAGTACTTC.

This clone came up a few times. This rearrangement joins TRBV14 to TRBJ1-2; the match to TRBD1 covers 9 bases. The CDR3 runs 17 residues. The ends lost 1 base at V and 2 bases at J; junction bases unmatched: 8. Germline V gives CDR1 SGHDN, CDR2 FVKESK. Written as DNA, the CDR3 is TGTGCCAGCAGCCAAGGTCCGGGGACAGGGCAGAACTATGGCTACACCTTC. Its translation is CASSQGPGTGQNYGYTF. Complete variable domain (other parts from reference TRBV14 and TRBJ1-2): EAGVTQFPSHSVIEKGQTVTLRCDPISGHDNLYWYRRVMGKEIKFLLHFVKESKQDESGMPNNRFLAERTGGTYSTLKVQPAELEDSGVYFCASSQGPGTGQNYGYTFGSGTRLTVV.

A single count supports this clone. This rearrangement joins TRBV28 to TRBJ1-1; D remains ambiguous. Germline CDR1 and CDR2: MDHEN and SYDVKM. The V end was cut by 5 bases, the J end by 1 base, with 11 bases between. This CDR3 has 14 residues. The CDR3 region has the DNA TGTGCCAGCAGTCCGTCGGTTACGAACACTGAAGCTTTCTTT. The encoded protein is CASSPSVTNTEAFF.

This clone was seen more than once but under ten times. This sequence joins TRBV7-3 and TRBJ2-1, with 9 bases fitting TRBD2. Germline assignment: CDR1 SGHTA and CDR2 FQGTGA. V shed 5 bases and J 7 bases; nucleotides not matched to a gene: 9. This CDR3 has 15 residues. The CDR3 sequence: CASSVGSGSSNEQFF. The CDR3 nucleotides are TGTGCCAGCAGCGTAGGTAGCGGGAGCTCGAATGAGCAGTTCTTC.

V is TRBV9 and J is TRBJ2-3; TRBD2 matches 13 bases. Per germline, CDR1 SGDLS and CDR2 YYNGEE. With V trimmed by 7 bases and J by 5 bases, 7 bases remained unmatched. This CDR3 region has 15 residues. The CDR3 DNA reads TGTGCCAGCGGACTAGCGGGAGAAGGGAGAGATACGCAGTATTTT. Translation gives CASGLAGEGRDTQYF.

V gene TRBV30 combines with J gene TRBJ2-7; 7 bases line up with TRBD1. The ends lost 2 bases at V and 2 bases at J; junction bases unmatched: 3. Germline CDR1 and CDR2: GTSNPN and SVGIG (reference sequence). This CDR3 contains 13 residues. The CDR3 loop is CAWSRQGAYEQYF. The CDR3 DNA sequence: TGTGCCTGGAGTCGCCAGGGGGCCTACGAGCAGTACTTC. Complete variable domain (other parts from reference TRBV30 and TRBJ2-7): SQTIHQWPATLVQPVGSPLSLECTVEGTSNPNLYWYRQAAGRGLQLLFYSVGIGQISSEVPQNLSASRPQDRQFILSSKKLLLSDSGFYLCAWSRQGAYEQYFGPGTRLTVT.

This chain connects TRBV18 to TRBJ2-7, with 11 positions matching TRBD2. The CDR3 has 16 amino acids. Trimming cost V 7 bases and J 4 bases; bases outside gene matches: 12. Germline V gene sequence: CDR1 KGHSH, CDR2 LQKENI. The CDR3 loop reads CASYGGSGTSGYEQYF. The CDR3 bases are TGTGCCAGCTATGGGGGGTCCGGGACTAGCGGATACGAGCAGTACTTC.

This chain links TRBV30 with TRBJ2-4, with 9 bases identical to TRBD2. J was trimmed by 10 bases and V by 0 bases; bases with no gene match: 10. Germline V lookup: CDR1 GTSNPN, CDR2 SVGIG (reference sequence). The CDR3 has 15 amino acids. CDR3 sequence (DNA): TGTGCCTGGAGTGTACTTGGCGGGAGGGCTCAAATTCAGTACTTC. This encodes CAWSVLGGRAQIQYF. Variable domain in full (rest from reference TRBV30 and TRBJ2-4): SQTIHQWPATLVQPVGSPLSLECTVEGTSNPNLYWYRQAAGRGLQLLFYSVGIGQISSEVPQNLSASRPQDRQFILSSKKLLLSDSGFYLCAWSVLGGRAQIQYFGAGTRLSVL.

The V gene is TRBV7-9, the J gene TRBJ2-1, with 10 nucleotides matching TRBD2. The trim removed 1 base at V and 2 bases at J, leaving 11 bases unmatched. This CDR3 is 19 amino acids long. The V gene's germline CDR1 is SEHNR and CDR2 FQNEAQ (reference sequence). The CDR3 sequence is CASSLDSSGSVRAYNEQFF. For the CDR3, the DNA is TGTGCCAGCAGCTTAGATTCTAGCGGGAGTGTTAGGGCCTACAATGAGCAGTTCTTC.

This chain connects TRBV7-8 to TRBJ2-5; weak D call: TRBD2 (6 bases). The CDR3 is 16 amino acids. V was shortened by 1 base and J by 2 bases, with 14 bases between the two germline ends. The V gene's germline CDR1 is SGHVS and CDR2 FQNEAQ. The CDR3, as DNA: TGTGCCAGCAGCTTAGTGGGTGCGGGGCGGCAAGAGACCCAGTACTTC. Amino acids: CASSLVGAGRQETQYF.

This clone turned up a few times. The chain joins TRBV27 to TRBJ2-3; D ambiguous. Trimming took off 5 bases at V and 2 bases at J, with 5 bases between the two ends. The germline gives CDR1 MNHEY, CDR2 SMNVEV (reference sequence). The CDR3 loop spans 12 amino acids. In nucleotides, the CDR3 is TGTGCCAGCAGTCCAGACACAGATACGCAGTATTTT. It is translated as CASSPDTDTQYF.

V usage is TRBV29-1 and J usage is TRBJ2-4, with a tentative D call TRBD1 (6 bases). V lost 3 bases and J 6 bases, leaving 12 bases between the germline ends. Germline V gene lookup returns CDR1 SQVTM and CDR2 ANQGSEA. This CDR3 is 13 amino acids long. The CDR3 region has the DNA TGCAGCGTTGAGACCCAGGGGATAAACATTCAGTACTTC. It codes for CSVETQGINIQYF.

This chain joins TRBV4-2 and TRBJ1-3; 8 nucleotides line up with TRBD1. This CDR3 is built from 17 residues. After removal of 0 bases from V and 3 bases from J, the junction contained 7 bases not matched to a gene. The V gene's germline CDR1 is LGHNA and CDR2 YNFKEQ. The CDR3 nucleotides read TGTGCCAGCAGCCAAGATAGGGCCAGGGGGCTTGGAAACACCATATATTTT. Amino acid sequence: CASSQDRARGLGNTIYF.

This clone appeared a few times. The chain employs TRBV6-4 and TRBJ2-1; D is ambiguous. The CDR3 contains 13 residues. V lost 4 bases to trimming and J lost 4 bases, with 8 bases between them. Germline loops: CDR1 MRHNA, CDR2 SNTAGT. The CDR3 loop is CASSVSTYNEQFF. CDR3 sequence (DNA): TGTGCCAGCAGTGTAAGCACTTACAATGAGCAGTTCTTC.

The chain combines TRBV19 with TRBJ2-1, with no clear D. Trimming left V 3 bases short and J 6 bases short, with 3 bases between. The CDR3 is made up of 11 amino acids. CDR1 is LNHDA and CDR2 is SQIVND in the germline V gene (reference sequence). CDR3 protein: CASSIRNEQFF. Here the CDR3 DNA reads TGTGCCAGTAGTATCCGCAATGAGCAGTTCTTC.

Concerning this clone: A read error may produce the germline difference seen at one junction end. The chain combines TRBV19 with TRBJ2-1, with D perhaps TRBD2 (6 bases). Germline CDR1 is LNHDA and CDR2 is SQIVND (reference sequence). The CDR3 is made up of 14 amino acids. DNA for the CDR3: TGTGCCAGTAGCCAACTGGGACTTGACAAGGAGCAGTTCTTC. It encodes CASSQLGLDKEQFF. The variable domain in full, completed from reference TRBV19 and TRBJ2-1, reads DGGITQSPKYLFRKEGQNVTLSCEQNLNHDAMYWYRQDPGQGLRLIYYSQIVNDFQKGDIAEGYSVSREKKESFPLTVTSAQKNPTAFYLCASSQLGLDKEQFFGPGTRLTVL.

The chain has TRBV28 and TRBJ1-2; D is unclear. V lost 5 bases, J lost 2 bases, and 12 bases lay in between. CDR1 and CDR2 from the germline V gene are MDHEN and SYDVKM. The CDR3 loop spans 14 amino acids. CDR3 DNA sequence: TGTGCCAGCAGTCTACAGACGACCAACTATGGCTACACCTTC. As protein: CASSLQTTNYGYTF.